This T cell receptor (beta chain) originates from a study of T-cell reconstitution after alpha-beta-depleted transplantation in children. The germline V and J ends were trimmed by 7 bases and 4 bases, with 10 bases remaining between them. This CDR3 contains 13 residues. Germline assignment: CDR1 SNHLY and CDR2 FYNNEI. A TCRbeta library incorporating unique molecular identifiers was prepared. MiXCR, applied by TCRdb to the PCR reads, yields one record per CDR3 protein. The table shows some 350,000 distinct CDR3 sequences, with 10% occurring only once. Sequenced material: PBMCs from the stem cell graft donor, taken from the stem cell graft. The chain recombines TRBV2 with TRBJ2-2; the D gene is possibly TRBD1 (6 bases). The TCR comes from a human donor who donated a stem cell graft to a child with acute lymphoblastic leukemia. DNA for the CDR3: TGTGCCAGCAACAGGGTGGGCACCGGGGAGCTGTTTTTT. Translating gives CASNRVGTGELFF.